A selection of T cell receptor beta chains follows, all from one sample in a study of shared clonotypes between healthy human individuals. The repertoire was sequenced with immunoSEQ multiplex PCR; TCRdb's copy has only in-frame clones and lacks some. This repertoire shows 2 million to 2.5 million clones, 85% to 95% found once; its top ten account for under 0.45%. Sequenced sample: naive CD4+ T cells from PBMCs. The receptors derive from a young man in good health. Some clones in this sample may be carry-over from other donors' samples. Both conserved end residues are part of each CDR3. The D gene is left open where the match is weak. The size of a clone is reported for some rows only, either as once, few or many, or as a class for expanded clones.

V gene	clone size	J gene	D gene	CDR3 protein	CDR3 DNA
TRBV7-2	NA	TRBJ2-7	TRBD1	CASSARPGDRAYEQYF	TGTGCCAGCAGCGCAAGGCCCGGGGACAGAGCCTACGAGCAGTACTTC
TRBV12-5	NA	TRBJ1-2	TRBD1	CASGLATGVGYTF	TGTGCTAGTGGTTTGGCAACAGGGGTCGGCTACACCTTC
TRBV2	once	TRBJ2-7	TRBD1	CASSEQGVYYEQYF	TGTGCCAGCAGTGAGCAGGGGGTCTACTACGAGCAGTACTTC
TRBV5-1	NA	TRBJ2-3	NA	CASSLQGSYTDTQYF	TGCGCCAGCAGCTTGCAGGGGAGTTACACAGATACGCAGTATTTT
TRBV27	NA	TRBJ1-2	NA	CASSSIVGGYTF	TGTGCCAGCAGCTCGATAGTAGGGGGCTACACCTTC
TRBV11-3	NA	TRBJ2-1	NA	CASSPQGINEQFF	TGTGCCAGCAGTCCTCAGGGAATCAATGAGCAGTTCTTC
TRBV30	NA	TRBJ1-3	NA	CAWGRRADSGNTIYF	TGTGCCTGGGGTCGACGGGCTGACTCTGGAAACACCATATATTTT
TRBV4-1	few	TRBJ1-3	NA	CASSQDWTAGNTIYF	TGCGCCAGCAGCCAAGATTGGACAGCTGGAAACACCATATATTTT
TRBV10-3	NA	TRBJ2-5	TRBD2	CAIGATSGQETQYF	TGTGCCATCGGGGCGACTAGCGGCCAAGAGACCCAGTACTTC
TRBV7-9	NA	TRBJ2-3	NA	CASSFTGSPDTQYF	TGTGCCAGCAGCTTTACAGGGAGCCCAGATACGCAGTATTTT
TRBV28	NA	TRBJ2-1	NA	CASIYSGRGSSYNEQFF	TGTGCCAGCATATACAGTGGTCGCGGCAGCTCCTACAATGAGCAGTTCTTC
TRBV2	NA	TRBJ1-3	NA	CASSAGTMTGNTIYF	TGTGCCAGCAGTGCAGGGACTATGACAGGAAACACCATATATTTT
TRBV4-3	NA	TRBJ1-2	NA	CASSQDSGLGYTF	TGCGCCAGCAGCCAAGATTCCGGGTTGGGCTACACCTTC
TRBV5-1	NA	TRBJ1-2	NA	CASSLEIRAEGGYTF	TGCGCCAGCAGCTTGGAAATCAGGGCCGAAGGGGGCTACACCTTC
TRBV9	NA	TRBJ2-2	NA	CASNSLWGGELFF	TGTGCCAGCAACAGTTTGTGGGGCGGGGAGCTGTTTTTT
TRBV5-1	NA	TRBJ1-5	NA	CASSLDSGSQPQHF	TGCGCCAGCAGCTTGGATTCCGGGTCTCAGCCCCAGCATTTT
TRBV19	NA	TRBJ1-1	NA	CASSIRDGAFF	TGTGCCAGTAGTATCCGGGACGGGGCTTTCTTT
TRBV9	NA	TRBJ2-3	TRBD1	CASSQTGLADTQYF	TGTGCCAGCAGTCAGACAGGGTTGGCAGATACGCAGTATTTT
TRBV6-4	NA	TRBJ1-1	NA	CASSAMAGANTEAFF	TGTGCCAGCAGTGCGATGGCAGGGGCAAACACTGAAGCTTTCTTT
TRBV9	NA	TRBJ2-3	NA	CASSPQRTSTDTQYF	TGTGCCAGCAGCCCCCAGCGGACAAGCACAGATACGCAGTATTTT
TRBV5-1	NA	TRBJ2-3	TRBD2	CASSLAASGGTDTQYF	TGCGCCAGCAGCTTGGCTGCTAGCGGGGGCACAGATACGCAGTATTTT
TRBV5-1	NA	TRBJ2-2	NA	CASSLTGLLNTGELFF	TGCGCCAGCAGCCTCACCGGACTGCTGAACACCGGGGAGCTGTTTTTT